This T cell receptor (beta chain) is from a study of shared clonotypes between healthy human individuals (dated by TCRdb to the early 2020s). Describing the broader study: The cohort included a few men and a couple of women between 18 and 49 years of age. For each donor, CD4 naive and CD4 memory were each run on three plates, CD8 naive on two plates, and CD8 memory on one plate. To estimate repertoire size and how much clonotypes are shared between individuals, the study performed deep sequencing of blood TCR repertoires from roughly five healthy adults. Libraries were prepared and TCR repertoires were sequenced by different laboratories using diverse techniques, in order to increase sequencing depth and limit assay-specific biases. Per donor, leukapheresis produced somewhere between about 0.94 and 9 billion PBMCs.

The full study reports these points: About 4.5% of naive CD4, roughly 3.5% of naive CD8, approximately 2.2% of memory CD4, and about 0.4% of memory CD8 clonotypes were shared across a few donors. Larger estimated clonotype richness was generally found for naive subsets than for memory subsets. Because the study included only a small number of donors, the genetic and exposure-history diversity represented was limited. Only blood was sampled, and tissue TCR repertoires likely differ from those in blood. Higher generation probabilities were observed for clonotypes shared by all four sorted-subset donors than for non-shared clonotypes. Rarefaction of sorted-subset datasets indicated incomplete sequencing despite the large sequencing depth. Pairwise subsampling indicated that sequencing depth was expected to affect the degree of clonotype sharing among donors.

From the germline V gene, CDR1 is LGHNT and CDR2 is FRNRAP. The CDR3 runs 12 residues from the cysteine to the phenylalanine. The retained sequence is limited to the CDR3, 36 bases, with the frame set at the first base. For this clone: Its antigen has not been determined. No qualities accompany the bases; no much larger clone lies one base away.

TCR CDR3 regions were amplified from genomic DNA by multiplex PCR using the deep immunoSEQ assay. Extracted genomic DNA from each cell subset was distributed evenly across all wells of several immunoSEQ 96-well plates, and each plate was treated as a replicate. Each replicate PCR for sorted subsets received roughly 0.2 ug genomic DNA, equal to tens of thousands of T cell genomes. Purified libraries were quantified with a Qubit 3.0 fluorometer, sized on a Bioanalyzer 2100, and re-quantified with the KAPA Library Quantification kit. A separate single-read 150-cycle Illumina NextSeq 550 flow cell was used to sequence each immunoSEQ 96-well plate. Under the source paper's analysis protocol: The immunoSEQ output contained only junctional sequences without quality scores, so filtering could not match that applied to full-length reads. To assign V/J genes and CDR3, sequences were annotated using PyIR, a Python wrapper for IgBLAST v1.9, with IMGT germline references. Any read was removed if the V/J assignment was weak (E-value above 1e-6), the CDR3 was missing, or the read contained stop codons, out-of-frame junctions, or ambiguous translated residues. V3J clonotypes were defined as sequences sharing the same inferred V gene, J gene, and CDR3 amino acid sequence. The percentage overlap between two repertoires was calculated by dividing the number of shared unique clonotypes by the size of the smaller repertoire. RTK rarefaction, the Chao1 estimator, and Recon v2.1 estimates of unobserved clonotypes were used to assess repertoire richness. Generation probabilities for all TCRbeta clonotypes obtained by the gDNA method from a handful of donors were computed using OLGA. TCRdb obtained this table from immuneACCESS and retained in-frame rearrangements with V and J assigned. These tables miss some clones; where compared with another copy, unresolved V genes account for less than half of the shortfall, and the remainder is unexplained. The D gene and trimming were derived from the DNA, and the V and J assignments and clone size from that table. The sample table shows 1,400,000 or so clones, and less than 99% are seen once. The top ten constitute 0.3% to 0.45% of the sample.

Healthy HIV-negative adults with no recently reported acute infections or vaccinations were included as donors. All donors were Caucasian adults living in Nashville, Tennessee, USA. Magnetic negative selection was used to enrich CD4+ T cells, after which naive cells were positively selected on CD45RA and the negative fraction became the memory subset. Blood was collected by leukapheresis, and PBMCs were isolated by Ficoll-Histopaque density gradient centrifugation and then cryopreserved in liquid nitrogen vapor phase. Purity and quantity of every magnetically sorted T cell population were checked by analytical flow cytometry. Genomic DNA was isolated from each sorted fraction and quantified by UV absorbance on a Nanodrop 2000c.

The sequence was obtained from a man aged 25-45 years in good health. Source material: naive CD4+ T cells sorted from blood. The cell subset or site label on this specimen signifies: CD45RA+ positively selected. The chain couples TRBV12-5 to TRBJ1-1; 7 bases in between match TRBD1. CDR3 sequence: CATGTENTEAFF. The nucleotide sequence reads as follows: TGTGCCACCGGGACAGAGAACACTGAAGCTTTCTTT.